This TCR beta chain was profiled in a study of T cells in tuberculosis. Across the study: In South Africa, adults with active tuberculosis were compared with IGRA-negative and latently infected IGRA-positive adolescents.

Time point specified: new active TB diagnosis, blood taken before or within 7 days of starting treatment. V shed 5 bases and J shed 2 bases, with 7 bases lying between them. The V gene's germline CDR1 is MNHEY and CDR2 SVGAGI. There are 13 residues in the CDR3. Assay used: immunoSEQ multiplex PCR; TCRdb lists only in-frame clones, some missing. The sample includes roughly 34,000 clones, about 85% of them seen just once. The chain combines TRBV6-5 with TRBJ2-1, with a weak D call TRBD2 (5 bases). The receptor's source is an adult with tuberculosis. Sample: PBMCs, taken at tuberculosis diagnosis. CDR3 loop: CASSPRAYNEQFF. The CDR3 DNA follows: TGTGCCAGCAGTCCGAGGGCCTACAATGAGCAGTTCTTC.